The rows below give T cell receptor beta chains drawn from one sample of a study of OX40 agonist ivuxolimab in advanced cancers. The table came from immunoSEQ multiplex PCR; TCRdb's copy has only in-frame clones and leaves some out. The table records tens of thousands of clones, roughly 87% of them present only once. The sequencing used CD4+ or CD8+ T cells sorted from blood, collected in a trial of the OX40 agonist ivuxolimab. These receptors were collected from an adult with an advanced solid tumor such as melanoma, head and neck, liver or kidney cancer. Each CDR3 is given without its conserved first and last residue. Not every row has a clone size; where given, it reads once, few, many or a size class.

clone size | J gene | V gene | CDR3 protein
few | TRBJ1-1 | TRBV7-6 | ASSLRPLAGGLNTEAF
. | TRBJ1-4 | TRBV18 | ASSSTGEKLF
. | TRBJ2-7 | TRBV6-5 | ASSYDREDEQY
. | TRBJ1-5 | TRBV5-5 | ASSPTGQGEPQH
once | TRBJ2-5 | TRBV18 | ASSPRSTAGTQETQY
. | TRBJ2-7 | TRBV5-1 | ASSFSGSSYEQY
. | TRBJ2-1 | TRBV27 | ASAIAGWDEQF
. | TRBJ2-2 | TRBV7-2 | ASSPRWAGHSTGELF
. | TRBJ2-7 | TRBV28 | ASLPGTVSIHEQY
. | TRBJ1-3 | TRBV5-5 | ASSLWADSGNTIY
. | TRBJ2-1 | TRBV6-5 | ASSYSGQGNNEQF
. | TRBJ2-7 | TRBV6-5 | ASVGGVLLEQY
few | TRBJ1-5 | TRBV19 | ASSIQAPNQPQH
medium-sized | TRBJ1-5 | TRBV7-2 | ASTWGDRGDQPQH